This T cell receptor beta chain was sequenced in a study of regulatory T cells in long-lasting Graves disease. Libraries of TCR beta came from iRepertoire HTBI primers plus Arm-PCR of CDR3 regions. MiXCR, run by TCRdb on the multiplex PCR reads, gives a single entry per CDR3 protein. The sample has almost 350,000 distinct CDR3 sequences; about 20% are singletons. Germline CDR1 is MDHEN and CDR2 is SYDVKM. Trimming pared 2 bases from V and 4 bases from J, leaving 15 bases between. The CDR3 spans 16 residues. General study points: What was studied was peripheral blood only, and not thyroid tissue. Patients with persistent disease shared around 2,700 public clonotypes, outpacing the approximately 970 shared by new patients.

This clonotype was detected ten times or more. Its antigen remains unknown. Time point defined: persistent/refractory GD, antithyroid drugs over 5 years with positive TRAb. PBMCs provided the RNA from which the TCR library was made. This chain uses TRBV28 with TRBJ1-3; tentative D call: TRBD1 (6 bases). The clonotype originates from a female donor with Graves disease. The sample in question was peripheral blood mononuclear cells (PBMCs), obtained when the disease was refractory, from a patient treated with antithyroid drugs. This CDR3 is CASSLPVDSPGNTIYF. The DNA of the CDR3 is TGTGCCAGCAGTTTACCCGTGGACAGCCCGGGAAACACCATATATTTT.